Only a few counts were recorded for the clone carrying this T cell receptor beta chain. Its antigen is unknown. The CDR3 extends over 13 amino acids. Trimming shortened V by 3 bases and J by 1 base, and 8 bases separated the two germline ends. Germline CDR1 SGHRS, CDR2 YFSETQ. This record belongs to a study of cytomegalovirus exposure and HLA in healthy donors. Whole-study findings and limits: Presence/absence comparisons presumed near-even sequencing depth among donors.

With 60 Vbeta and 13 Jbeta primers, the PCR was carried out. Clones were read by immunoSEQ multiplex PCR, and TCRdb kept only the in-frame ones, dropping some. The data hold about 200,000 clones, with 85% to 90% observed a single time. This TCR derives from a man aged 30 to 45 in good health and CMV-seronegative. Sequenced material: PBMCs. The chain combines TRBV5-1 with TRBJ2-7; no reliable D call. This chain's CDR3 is CASSSDTSYEQYF. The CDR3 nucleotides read TGCGCCAGCAGCTCAGACACGTCCTACGAGCAGTACTTC.